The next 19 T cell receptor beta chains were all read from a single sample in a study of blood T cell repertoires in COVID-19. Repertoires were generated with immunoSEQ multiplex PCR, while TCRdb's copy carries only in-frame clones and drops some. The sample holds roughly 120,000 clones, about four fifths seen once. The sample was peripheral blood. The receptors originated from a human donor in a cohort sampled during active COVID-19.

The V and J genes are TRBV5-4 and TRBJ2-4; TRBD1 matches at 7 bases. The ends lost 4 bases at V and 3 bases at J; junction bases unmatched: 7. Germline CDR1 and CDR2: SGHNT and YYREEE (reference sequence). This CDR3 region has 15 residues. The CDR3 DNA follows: TGTGCCAGCAGCGATAGGGGGCAGGTCAAAAACATTCAGTACTTC. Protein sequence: CASSDRGQVKNIQYF.

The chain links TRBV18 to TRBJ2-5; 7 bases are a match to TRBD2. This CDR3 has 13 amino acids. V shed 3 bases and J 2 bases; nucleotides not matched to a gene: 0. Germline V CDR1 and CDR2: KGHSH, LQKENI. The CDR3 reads CASSPSGQETQYF. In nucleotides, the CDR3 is TGTGCCAGCTCACCTAGCGGGCAAGAGACCCAGTACTTC.

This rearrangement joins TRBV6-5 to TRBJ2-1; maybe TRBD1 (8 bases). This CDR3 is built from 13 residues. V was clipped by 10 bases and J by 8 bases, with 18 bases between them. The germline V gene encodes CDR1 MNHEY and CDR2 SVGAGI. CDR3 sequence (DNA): TGTGCCATATTACGGACAGGGAGGGATGAGCAGTTCTTC. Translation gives CAILRTGRDEQFF.

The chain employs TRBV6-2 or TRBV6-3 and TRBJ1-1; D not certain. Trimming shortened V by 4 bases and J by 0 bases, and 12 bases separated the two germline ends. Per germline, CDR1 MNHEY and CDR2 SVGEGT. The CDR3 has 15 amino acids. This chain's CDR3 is CASSFSGALNTEAFF. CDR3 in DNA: TGTGCCAGCAGTTTCTCGGGAGCACTGAACACTGAAGCTTTCTTT.

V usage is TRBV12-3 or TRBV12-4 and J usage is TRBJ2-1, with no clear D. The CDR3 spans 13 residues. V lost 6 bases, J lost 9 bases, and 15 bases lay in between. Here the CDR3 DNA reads TGTGCCAGCAGGAATAATATAGCCCGTGAGCAGTTCTTC. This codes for CASRNNIAREQFF.

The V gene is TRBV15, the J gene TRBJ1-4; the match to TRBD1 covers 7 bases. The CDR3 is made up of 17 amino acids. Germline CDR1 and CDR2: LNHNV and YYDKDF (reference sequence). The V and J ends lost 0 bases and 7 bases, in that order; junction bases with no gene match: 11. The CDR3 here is CATSRDRFGGGGEKLFF. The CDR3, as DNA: TGTGCCACCAGCAGAGATCGGTTTGGAGGGGGCGGTGAAAAACTGTTTTTT.

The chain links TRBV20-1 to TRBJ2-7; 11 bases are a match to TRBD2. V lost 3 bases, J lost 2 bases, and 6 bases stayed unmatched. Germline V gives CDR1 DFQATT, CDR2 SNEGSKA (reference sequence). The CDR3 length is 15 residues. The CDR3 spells CSASNPSGGTYEQYF. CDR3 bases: TGCAGTGCTAGTAACCCTAGCGGGGGGACCTACGAGCAGTACTTC.

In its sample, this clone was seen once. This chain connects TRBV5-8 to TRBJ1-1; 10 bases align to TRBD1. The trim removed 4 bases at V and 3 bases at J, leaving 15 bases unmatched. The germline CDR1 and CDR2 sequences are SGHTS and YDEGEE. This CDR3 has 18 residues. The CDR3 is CASSRGVGTGVPYTEAFF. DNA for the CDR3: TGTGCCAGCAGCCGAGGGGTCGGGACAGGGGTACCTTACACTGAAGCTTTCTTT.

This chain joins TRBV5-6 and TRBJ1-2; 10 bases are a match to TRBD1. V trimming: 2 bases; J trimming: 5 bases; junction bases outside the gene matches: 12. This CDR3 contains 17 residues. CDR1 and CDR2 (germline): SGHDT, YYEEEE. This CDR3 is CASSFPPPTGGRYGYTF. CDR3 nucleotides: TGTGCCAGCAGCTTCCCCCCCCCGACAGGGGGCAGATATGGCTACACCTTC.

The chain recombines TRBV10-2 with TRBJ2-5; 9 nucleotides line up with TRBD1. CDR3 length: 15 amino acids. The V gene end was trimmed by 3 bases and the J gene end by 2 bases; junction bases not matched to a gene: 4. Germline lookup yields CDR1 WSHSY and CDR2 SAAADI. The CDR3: CASSEQGARQETQYF. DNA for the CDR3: TGCGCCAGCAGTGAACAGGGGGCGCGACAAGAGACCCAGTACTTC.

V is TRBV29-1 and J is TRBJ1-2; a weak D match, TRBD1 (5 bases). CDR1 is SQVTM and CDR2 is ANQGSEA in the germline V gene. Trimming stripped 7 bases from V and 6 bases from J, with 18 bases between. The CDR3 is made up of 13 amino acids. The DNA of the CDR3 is TGCAGCGCCCCCGGGACGGGGGACCATGGCTACACCTTC. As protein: CSAPGTGDHGYTF. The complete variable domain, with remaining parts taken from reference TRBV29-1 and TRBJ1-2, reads SAVISQKPSRDICQRGTSLTIQCQVDSQVTMMFWYRQQPGQSLTLIATANQGSEATYESGFVIDKFPISRPNLTFSTLTVSNMSPEDSSIYLCSAPGTGDHGYTFGSGTRLTVV.

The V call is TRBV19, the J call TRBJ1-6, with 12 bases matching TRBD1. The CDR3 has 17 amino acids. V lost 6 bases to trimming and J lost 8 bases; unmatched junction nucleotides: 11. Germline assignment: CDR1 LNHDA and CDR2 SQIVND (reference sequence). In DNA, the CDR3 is TGTGCCAGTAGCAACAAAGGGACAGGGGGCTACGATTCACCCCTCCACTTT. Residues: CASSNKGTGGYDSPLHF. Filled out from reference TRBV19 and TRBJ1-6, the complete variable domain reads DGGITQSPKYLFRKEGQNVTLSCEQNLNHDAMYWYRQDPGQGLRLIYYSQIVNDFQKGDIAEGYSVSREKKESFPLTVTSAQKNPTAFYLCASSNKGTGGYDSPLHFGNGTRLTVT.

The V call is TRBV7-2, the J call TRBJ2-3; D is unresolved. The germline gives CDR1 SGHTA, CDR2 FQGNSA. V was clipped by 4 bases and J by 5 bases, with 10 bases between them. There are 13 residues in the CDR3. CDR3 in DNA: TGTGCCAGCAGCTATGCAGAGCGAGATACGCAGTATTTT. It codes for CASSYAERDTQYF.

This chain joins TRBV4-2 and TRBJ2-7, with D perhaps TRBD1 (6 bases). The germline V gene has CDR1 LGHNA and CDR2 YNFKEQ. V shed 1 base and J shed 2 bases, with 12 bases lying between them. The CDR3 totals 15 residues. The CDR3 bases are TGTGCCAGCAGCCAAGGACAGGTAGGGGCCTACGAGCAGTACTTC. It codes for CASSQGQVGAYEQYF.

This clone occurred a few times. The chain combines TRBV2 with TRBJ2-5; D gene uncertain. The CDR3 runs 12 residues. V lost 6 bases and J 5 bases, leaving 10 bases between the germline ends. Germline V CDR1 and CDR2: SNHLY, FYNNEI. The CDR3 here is CASRQSLETQYF. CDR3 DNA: TGTGCCAGCAGACAGAGTTTGGAGACCCAGTACTTC.

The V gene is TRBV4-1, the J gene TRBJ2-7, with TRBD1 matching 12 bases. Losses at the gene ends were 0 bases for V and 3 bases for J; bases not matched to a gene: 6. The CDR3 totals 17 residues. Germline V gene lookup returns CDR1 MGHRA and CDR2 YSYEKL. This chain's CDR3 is CASSQDRGTGGIYEQYF. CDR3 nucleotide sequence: TGCGCCAGCAGCCAAGATAGGGGGACAGGGGGCATCTACGAGCAGTACTTC.

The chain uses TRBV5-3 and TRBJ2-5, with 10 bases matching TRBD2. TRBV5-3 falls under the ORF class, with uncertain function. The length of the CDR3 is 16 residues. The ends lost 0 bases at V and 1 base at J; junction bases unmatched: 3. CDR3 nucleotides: TGTGCCAGAAGCTTGGCTGGACTAGCGGTCCAAGAGACCCAGTACTTC. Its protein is CARSLAGLAVQETQYF.

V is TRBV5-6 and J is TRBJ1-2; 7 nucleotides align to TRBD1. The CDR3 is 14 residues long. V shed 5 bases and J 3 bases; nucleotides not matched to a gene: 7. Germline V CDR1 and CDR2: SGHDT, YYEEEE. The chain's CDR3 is CASRSDRLYYGYTF. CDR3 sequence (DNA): TGTGCCAGCAGGTCGGACAGGCTATACTATGGCTACACCTTC.

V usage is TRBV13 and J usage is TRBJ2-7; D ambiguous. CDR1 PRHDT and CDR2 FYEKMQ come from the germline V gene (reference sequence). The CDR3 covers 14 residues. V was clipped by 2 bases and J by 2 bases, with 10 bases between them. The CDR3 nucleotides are TGTGCCAGCAGCTTACCTAGATCCACCTACGAGCAGTACTTC. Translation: CASSLPRSTYEQYF.